This T cell receptor (beta chain) was profiled in a study of post-analysis software for immune sequencing data. Study-wide results and caveats: Compared with controls, patients had more of about 5 TRBV segments, including TRBV5-6, TRBV5-1 and TRBV20-1.

V lost 0 bases and J 2 bases, leaving 9 bases between the germline ends. This CDR3 contains 15 residues. From germline, CDR1 is SGHTS and CDR2 YDEGEE. Prepared libraries of TCR beta cDNA carried unique molecular identifiers. There were about 0.85 to 11 million T cells, and roughly 0.5 million cDNA molecules came from them. TCRdb ran MiXCR on the PCR reads and lists one entry per CDR3 protein. The top ten hold around 0.55% of the sample, which has hundreds of thousands of distinct CDR3 sequences, 25% to 30% seen once. Concerning this clonotype itself: Its antigen is as yet unknown.

This receptor was identified in a girl aged 5 to 17 with multiple sclerosis. Material for sequencing was blood. The chain joins TRBV5-8 to TRBJ2-4; D possibly corresponds to TRBD2 (5 bases). DNA of the CDR3: TGTGCCAGCAGCTTGGGGAGGAGTACCAAAAACATTCAGTACTTC. Translated, it gives CASSLGRSTKNIQYF.